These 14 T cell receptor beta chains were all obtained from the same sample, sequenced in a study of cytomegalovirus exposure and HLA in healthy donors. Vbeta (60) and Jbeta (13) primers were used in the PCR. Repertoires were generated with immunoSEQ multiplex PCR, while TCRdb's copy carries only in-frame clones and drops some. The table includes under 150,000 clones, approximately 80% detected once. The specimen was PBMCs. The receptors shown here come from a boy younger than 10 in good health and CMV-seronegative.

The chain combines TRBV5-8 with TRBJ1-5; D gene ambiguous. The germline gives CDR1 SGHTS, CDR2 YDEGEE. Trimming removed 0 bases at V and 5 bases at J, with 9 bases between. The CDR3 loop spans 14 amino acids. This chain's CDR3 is CASSLGSGYQPQHF. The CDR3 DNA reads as TGTGCCAGCAGCTTGGGGTCGGGTTATCAGCCCCAGCATTTT.

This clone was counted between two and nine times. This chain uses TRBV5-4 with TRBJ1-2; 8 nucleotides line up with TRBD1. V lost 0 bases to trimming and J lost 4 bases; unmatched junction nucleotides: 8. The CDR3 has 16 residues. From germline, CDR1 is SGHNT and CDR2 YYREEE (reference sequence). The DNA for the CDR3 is TGTGCCAGCAGCTTGGGAGCAGGGGGCGGGGTCTATGGCTACACCTTC. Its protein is CASSLGAGGGVYGYTF.

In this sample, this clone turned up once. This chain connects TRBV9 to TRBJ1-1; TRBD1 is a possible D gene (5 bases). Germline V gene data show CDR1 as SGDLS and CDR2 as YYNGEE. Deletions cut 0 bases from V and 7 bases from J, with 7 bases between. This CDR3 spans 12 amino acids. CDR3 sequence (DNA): TGTGCCAGCAGCGTAGCGGGGGGTGAAGCTTTCTTT. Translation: CASSVAGGEAFF.

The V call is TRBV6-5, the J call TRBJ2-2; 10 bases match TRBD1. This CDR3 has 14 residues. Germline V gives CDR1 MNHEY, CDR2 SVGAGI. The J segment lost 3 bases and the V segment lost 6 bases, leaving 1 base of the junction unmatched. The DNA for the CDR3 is TGTGCCAGCAGGACAGGGGGCGACACCGGGGAGCTGTTTTTT. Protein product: CASRTGGDTGELFF.

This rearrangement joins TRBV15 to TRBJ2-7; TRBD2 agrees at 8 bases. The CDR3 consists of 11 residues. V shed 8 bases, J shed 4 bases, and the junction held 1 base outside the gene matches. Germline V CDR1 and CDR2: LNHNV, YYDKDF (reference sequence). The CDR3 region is CATRGGYEQYF. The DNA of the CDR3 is TGTGCCACCCGGGGGGGTTACGAGCAGTACTTC.

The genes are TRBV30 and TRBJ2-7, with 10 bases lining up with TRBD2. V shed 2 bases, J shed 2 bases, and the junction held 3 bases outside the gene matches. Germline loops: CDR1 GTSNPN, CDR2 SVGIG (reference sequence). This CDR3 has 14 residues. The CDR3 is CAWSLAGGTYEQYV. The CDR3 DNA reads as TGTGCCTGGAGTTTAGCGGGAGGTACCTACGAGCAGTACGTC.

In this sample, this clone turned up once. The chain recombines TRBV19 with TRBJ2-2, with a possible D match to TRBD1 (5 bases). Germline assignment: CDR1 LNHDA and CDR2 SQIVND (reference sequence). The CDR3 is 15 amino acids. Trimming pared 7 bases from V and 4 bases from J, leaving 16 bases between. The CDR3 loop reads CASMQGVRGTGELFF. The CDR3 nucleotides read TGTGCCAGTATGCAAGGGGTGCGTGGCACCGGGGAGCTGTTTTTT.

In DNA form, the CDR3 reads TGTGCCAGCAGCTTAAACCCTGCAGGGATGGAGACCCAGTACTTC. As protein: CASSLNPAGMETQYF. The chain carries TRBV7-3 and TRBJ2-5; TRBD1 might be the D (5 bases). Trimming cost V 1 base and J 5 bases, with 14 bases left between them. CDR1 is SGHTA, CDR2 FQGTGA, per germline. The CDR3 has 15 amino acids.

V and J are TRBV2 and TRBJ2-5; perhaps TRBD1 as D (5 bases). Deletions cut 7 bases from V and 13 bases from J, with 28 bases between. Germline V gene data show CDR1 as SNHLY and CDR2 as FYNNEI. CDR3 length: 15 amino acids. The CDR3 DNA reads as TGTGCCAGCAACCGACAGACATACCCCTCCTACGAGCGGTACTTC. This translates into CASNRQTYPSYERYF.

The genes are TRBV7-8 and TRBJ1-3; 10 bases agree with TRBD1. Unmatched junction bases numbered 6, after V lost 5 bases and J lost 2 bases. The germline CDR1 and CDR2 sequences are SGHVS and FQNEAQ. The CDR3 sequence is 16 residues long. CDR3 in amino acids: CASSVAGTGAGNTIYF. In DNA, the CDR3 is TGTGCCAGCAGCGTCGCCGGGACAGGGGCTGGAAACACCATATATTTT.

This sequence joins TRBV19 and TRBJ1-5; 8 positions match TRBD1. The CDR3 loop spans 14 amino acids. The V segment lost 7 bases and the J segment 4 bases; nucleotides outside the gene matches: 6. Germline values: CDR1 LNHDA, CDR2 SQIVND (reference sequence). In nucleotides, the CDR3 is TGTGCCAGTATAGCGACAGGGGTTAATCAGCCCCAGCATTTT. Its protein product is CASIATGVNQPQHF.

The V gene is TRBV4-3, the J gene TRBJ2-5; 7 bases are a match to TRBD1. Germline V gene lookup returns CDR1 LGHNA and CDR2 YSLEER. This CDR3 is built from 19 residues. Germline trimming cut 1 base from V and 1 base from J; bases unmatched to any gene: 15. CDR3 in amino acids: CASSQGRTMGQPFQETQYF. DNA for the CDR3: TGCGCCAGCAGCCAAGGACGAACGATGGGACAGCCTTTCCAAGAGACCCAGTACTTC.

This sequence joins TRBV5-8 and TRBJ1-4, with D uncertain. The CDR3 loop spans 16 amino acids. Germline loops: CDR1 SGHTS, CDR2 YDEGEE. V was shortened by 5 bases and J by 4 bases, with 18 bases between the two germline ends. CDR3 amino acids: CASRAEEWQYNEKLFF. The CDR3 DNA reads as TGTGCCAGCAGGGCGGAGGAGTGGCAGTATAATGAAAAACTGTTTTTT.

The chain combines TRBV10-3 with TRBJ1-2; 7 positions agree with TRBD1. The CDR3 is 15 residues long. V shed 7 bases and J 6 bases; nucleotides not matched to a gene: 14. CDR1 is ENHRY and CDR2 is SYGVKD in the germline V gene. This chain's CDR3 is CAITVRDREKNGYTF. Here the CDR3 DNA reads TGTGCCATCACAGTAAGAGACAGGGAGAAGAATGGCTACACCTTC.